The source of this T cell receptor beta chain is a study of cytomegalovirus exposure and HLA in healthy donors. As to this clone: Its specificity is not known. The same CDR3 can be traced to other DNA sequences in this sample.

PCR employed 60 Vbeta and 13 Jbeta primers. Here immunoSEQ multiplex PCR was the method, and the copy in TCRdb shows in-frame clones only, minus some. This sample's table reports around 130,000 clones. Findings and limits, study-wide: With DRB1 most and HLA-C fewest, TCR association rates differed between HLA loci in a later analysis. As a later analysis showed, a missense DCLRE1C variant was linked to trimming of TCR beta V- and J-genes.

This TCR was sampled from a woman aged 60-70 years in good health and CMV-seronegative. The specimen was PBMCs.

The CDR3 region has the DNA TGCGCCAGCAGCTTGGAGGCGGGACCCTCCTACGAGCAGTACTTC. Its translation: CASSLEAGPSYEQYF. This chain joins TRBV5-1 and TRBJ2-5; D perhaps matches TRBD2 (6 bases). The J call may be faulty, since TRBJ2-7 better matches the DNA end. CDR1 is SGHRS and CDR2 is YFSETQ in the germline V gene. This CDR3 has 15 residues.